This T cell receptor (beta chain) comes out of a study of blood T cell repertoires in COVID-19. V was shortened by 4 bases and J by 1 base, with 11 bases between the two germline ends. Germline assignment: CDR1 MGHRA and CDR2 YSYEKL. The CDR3 is 15 amino acids. The protocol was immunoSEQ multiplex PCR, while the TCRdb copy is restricted to in-frame clones and leaves out a portion. Seen here are approximately 130,000 clones, approximately 89% observed once, and the top ten hold around 4.7%. The sequence came from a human donor in a cohort sampled during active COVID-19. The gene calls are TRBV4-1 and TRBJ2-1; D is undetermined. Source material: peripheral blood. CDR3 residues: CASSLRPESYNEQFF. DNA for the CDR3: TGCGCCAGCAGCCTACGCCCGGAGTCCTACAATGAGCAGTTCTTC.